The rows below give T cell receptor beta chains drawn from one sample of a study of blood T cell repertoires in COVID-19. TCRdb's table, derived via immunoSEQ multiplex PCR, lists solely in-frame clones and lacks some. The sample consists of approximately 300,000 clones, 90% of them appearing once. The source material was peripheral blood. The receptors here all came from a woman under 40 with COVID-19, enrolled during active disease. Each CDR3 is given without its conserved first and last residue. Clone size appears in some rows only: once, few, many, or a class for an expanded clone.

>TRBV10-2|TRBJ2-1|-
ASNRLAEYNEQF
>TRBV10-3|TRBJ2-2|-
ASLLAGGTGELF
>TRBV29-1|TRBJ2-7|-
SVALGQGAYEQY
>TRBV5-5|TRBJ1-1|-
ASSLYSGVGGEAF
>TRBV27|TRBJ2-4|-
ASSLSPSVTKNIQY
>TRBV10-1|TRBJ2-7|-
ASSSTGGTSGTYEQY
>TRBV5-6|TRBJ2-5|-
ASSPFRLVQETQY
>TRBV27|TRBJ2-1|-
ASSHLTEQF
>TRBV6-5|TRBJ1-1|-
ASSWTGGAAGAF
>TRBV5-6|TRBJ1-4|-
ASSLNRGGKLF
>TRBV30|TRBJ1-1|once
AWTPGTGVAEAF
>TRBV15|TRBJ1-1|-
ATSLGKRVEAF
>TRBV2|TRBJ2-1|-
ASRVGRTQYNEQF
>TRBV19|TRBJ1-2|-
ASRDLIRGRDGYT
>TRBV5-4|TRBJ2-3|-
ASSQTGSDTQY
>TRBV27|TRBJ2-1|-
ASSSDLGVSYNEQF
>TRBV30|TRBJ2-7|-
AWSVVSGGYYEQY
>TRBV4-3|TRBJ2-3|-
ASSQGAAGGPGDTQY
>TRBV7-9|TRBJ2-2|-
ASSLSRGNTGELF
>TRBV18|TRBJ2-3|-
ASSPLAASTDTQY
>TRBV5-5|TRBJ1-1|once
ASSFGTGGNTEAF
>TRBV7-9|TRBJ1-5|-
ASSLGSGETQPQH
>TRBV7-9|TRBJ1-3|few
ASSGAGTGARPGNTIY
>TRBV9|TRBJ2-6|-
ASSVAGVNVLT
>TRBV28|TRBJ2-1|-
ASRLARNNEQF
>TRBV5-5|TRBJ2-3|-
ASSGTGFSTDTQY
>TRBV6-2/TRBV6-3|TRBJ2-7|-
ASSFDRGPYEQY
>TRBV5-1|TRBJ1-2|-
ASSRTGINYGYT
>TRBV2|TRBJ2-3|-
ASREDRGGTDTQY
>TRBV19|TRBJ1-5|-
ASETHRVSNQPQH
>TRBV5-1|TRBJ2-5|-
ASSLSRGRVQETQY
>TRBV9|TRBJ2-3|-
ASSRRGGTSGNTDTQY
>TRBV5-6|TRBJ2-1|-
ASSTSGRNNEQF
>TRBV4-3|TRBJ1-2|-
ASSSYTSQVYGYT
>TRBV7-9|TRBJ2-7|-
ASSLVGGAYEQY
>TRBV18|TRBJ2-7|-
ASSPEVRTSGLAGGNSYEQY
>TRBV18|TRBJ2-5|-
ASSPLWTGGKKETQY
>TRBV3-1/TRBV3-2|TRBJ2-1|-
ASSQDLGTAYNEQF
>TRBV5-1|TRBJ1-2|-
ASSPTGDYGYT
>TRBV18|TRBJ2-1|-
ASSPLGQGVHNEQF
>TRBV20-1|TRBJ1-2|once
SAGGSSSYT
>TRBV3-1/TRBV3-2|TRBJ1-5|-
ASSHPGGPQH
>TRBV5-6|TRBJ1-3|-
ASSFHAGSGNTIY
>TRBV5-4|TRBJ2-5|-
ASITRTGNGETQY